This TCR beta chain is drawn from a study of blood T cell repertoires in COVID-19. The participants were between roughly 18 and 100 years old and came from about two dozen US areas. Clinical histories supplied by participants themselves formed the basis of cohort assignment. Libraries were prepared by immunoSEQ multiplex PCR; TCRdb keeps only in-frame clonotypes and omits some of them. The repertoire holds more than 400,000 clones, about 85% seen once, with around 0.64% in the top ten. The CDR3 consists of 16 residues. Germline CDR1 and CDR2: MDHEN and SYDVKM. V was clipped by 3 bases and J by 3 bases; unmatched bases: 7.

Sequencing was performed on PBMCs or T cells enriched from blood (not recorded which). The source of this sequence is a woman aged 18-29 years who had recovered from COVID-19. The J gene is TRBJ1-4, the V gene TRBV28; TRBD1 agrees at 7 bases. The CDR3 loop is CASSLVQGVANEKLFF. The CDR3 DNA reads as TGTGCCAGCAGTTTGGTGCAGGGGGTGGCTAATGAAAAACTGTTTTTT.